This T cell receptor beta chain was observed in a study of T cell changes during pregnancy in multiple sclerosis. The assay was immunoSEQ multiplex PCR, and TCRdb's table has in-frame clones only and misses some. The data show roughly 80,000 clones, with around nine tenths seen just once and approximately 1.9% held by the top ten. This TCR derives from a female donor with multiple sclerosis, enrolled in a pregnancy study. The input for sequencing was peripheral blood, taken before pregnancy.

The CDR3 coding sequence is TGTGCCAGCAGTTCCCTGGGCAGGGTTCGTGAGGAGCTGTTTTTT. It is translated as CASSSLGRVREELFF. The chain links TRBV27 to TRBJ2-2; weak D call: TRBD1 (5 bases). Per the germline V gene, CDR1 is MNHEY and CDR2 is SMNVEV (reference sequence). V shed 4 bases and J shed 10 bases, with 19 bases lying between them. This CDR3 comprises 15 residues.